What follows are 21 T cell receptor beta chains derived from one specimen sequenced in a study of shared clonotypes between healthy human individuals. Data came from immunoSEQ multiplex PCR; TCRdb stores just in-frame clones and leaves some out. The sample records around 2.1 million clones, 85% to 95% being singletons. The naive CD8 population came from CD45RO-negative cells selected for CCR7, without terminally differentiated effector memory CD45RA+ cells. The source material was naive CD8+ T cells from PBMCs. The receptors originated from a man in his late teens or twenties in good health. Some clones in this sample may be carry-over from other donors' samples.

The chain links TRBV7-8 to TRBJ2-3; 9 nucleotides align to TRBD2. Germline V gene sequence: CDR1 SGHVS, CDR2 FQNEAQ. This CDR3 has 16 amino acids. V lost 7 bases to trimming and J lost 5 bases; unmatched junction nucleotides: 13. The CDR3 coding sequence is TGTGCCAGCACCGAGACCGTAGCGGGAGAAGGAGATACGCAGTATTTT. The encoded protein is CASTETVAGEGDTQYF.

About this clone: The same CDR3 also results from other DNA sequences found in this sample. The chain employs TRBV28 and TRBJ1-5; no reliable D call. The CDR3 runs to 14 residues. Germline-derived CDR1 and CDR2 are MDHEN and SYDVKM. V was pared by 3 bases and J by 0 bases, with 6 bases between. CDR3 protein: CASSFEVSNQPQHF. In nucleotides, the CDR3 is TGTGCCAGCAGTTTTGAGGTTAGCAATCAGCCCCAGCATTTT.

The chain has TRBV6-6 and TRBJ2-3, with unresolved D. Looked up from germline, CDR1 is MNHNY and CDR2 is SVGAGI (reference sequence). Trimming removed 6 bases from V and 0 bases from J, with 13 bases in between. The CDR3 covers 15 residues. The CDR3 region is CASSSPQSSTDTQYF. The CDR3 DNA sequence: TGTGCCAGCAGCTCCCCACAGTCTAGCACAGATACGCAGTATTTT.

The chain uses TRBV7-9 and TRBJ2-7; D call uncertain. The CDR3 loop spans 13 amino acids. The ends were cut back, 2 bases at V and 5 bases at J, with 10 bases in the middle. Germline V gene sequence: CDR1 SEHNR, CDR2 FQNEAQ (reference sequence). The CDR3 here is CASSLLFGDEQYF. CDR3 sequence (DNA): TGTGCCAGCAGCTTATTGTTCGGTGACGAGCAGTACTTC.

A note on this clone: The same CDR3 can be traced to other DNA sequences in this sample. The chain employs TRBV27 and TRBJ1-2; D may be TRBD1 (6 bases). CDR1 is MNHEY, CDR2 SMNVEV, per germline (reference sequence). This CDR3 is built from 13 residues. Between the trimmed V and J ends, which lost 3 bases and 2 bases, there was a span of 7 bases. The CDR3 nucleotides are TGTGCCAGCAGTTTTGGGGGCAACTATGGCTACACCTTC. This translates into CASSFGGNYGYTF.

The gene calls are TRBV19 and TRBJ2-7, with 10 bases aligning to TRBD2. The CDR3 is 16 residues long. In germline, CDR1 is LNHDA, CDR2 SQIVND (reference sequence). The V gene end was trimmed by 1 base and the J gene end by 5 bases; junction bases not matched to a gene: 8. CDR3 nucleotide sequence: TGTGCCAGTAGTATAGGTTTCGAGCGGGAGGGCCACGAGCAGTACTTC. It is translated as CASSIGFEREGHEQYF.

This chain links TRBV6-1 with TRBJ2-7; D is perhaps TRBD1 (6 bases). Germline assignment: CDR1 MNHNS and CDR2 SASEGT. V was shortened by 3 bases and J by 3 bases, with 9 bases between the two germline ends. The CDR3 spans 13 residues. The CDR3 protein is CASSELDSYEQYF. The CDR3 DNA sequence: TGTGCCAGCAGTGAGCTGGACAGCTACGAGCAGTACTTC.

This chain uses TRBV6-5 with TRBJ1-2; a possible D gene is TRBD1 (5 bases). Deletions cut 6 bases from V and 1 base from J, with 12 bases between. The germline V gene encodes CDR1 MNHEY and CDR2 SVGAGI. The CDR3 is 14 residues long. The CDR3 protein is CASSPDSINYGYTF. Written as DNA, the CDR3 is TGTGCCAGCAGCCCCGACAGCATTAACTATGGCTACACCTTC.

A word on this clone: Other DNA sequences in this specimen translate into the identical CDR3. The chain uses TRBV27 and TRBJ2-7; 10 positions agree with TRBD2. Germline V gives CDR1 MNHEY, CDR2 SMNVEV (reference sequence). V lost 6 bases to trimming and J lost 4 bases; unmatched junction nucleotides: 3. The CDR3 has 13 amino acids. As DNA, the CDR3 is TGTGCCAGCAGCCCTAGCGGGAGTTACGAGCAGTACTTC. Its protein is CASSPSGSYEQYF.

This chain connects TRBV6-5 to TRBJ2-7, with unresolved D. The CDR3 runs to 15 residues. Germline-derived CDR1 and CDR2 are MNHEY and SVGAGI. The V gene lost 6 bases and the J gene lost 3 bases, with 18 bases spanning the gap. The CDR3 DNA follows: TGTGCCAGCAGAGCCGACCCCAATGGGCACTACGAGCAGTACTTC. Translated: CASRADPNGHYEQYF.

The rearrangement uses TRBV11-2 and TRBJ2-7; tentative D call: TRBD2 (7 bases). Germline V lookup: CDR1 SGHAT, CDR2 FQNNGV. CDR3 length: 13 amino acids. The ends were cut back, 8 bases at V and 2 bases at J, with 13 bases in the middle. CDR3 in amino acids: CASGRGTPYEQYF. The CDR3 region has the DNA TGTGCCAGCGGGAGGGGGACTCCCTACGAGCAGTACTTC.

The chain uses TRBV5-6 and TRBJ1-2; no clear D. The V gene lost 0 bases and the J gene lost 4 bases, with 7 bases spanning the gap. The germline CDR1 and CDR2 sequences are SGHDT and YYEEEE. This CDR3 spans 13 amino acids. The CDR3 coding sequence is TGTGCCAGCAGCTTGGTCGGCCCCTATGGCTACACCTTC. Translated, it gives CASSLVGPYGYTF.

The chain links TRBV9 to TRBJ2-3; D is possibly TRBD2 (6 bases). The CDR3 totals 16 residues. Germline V gene data show CDR1 as SGDLS and CDR2 as YYNGEE. V was clipped by 3 bases and J by 2 bases, with 16 bases between them. This CDR3 is CASSANRDFPTDTQYF. CDR3 coding DNA: TGTGCCAGCAGCGCAAACCGGGACTTCCCCACAGATACGCAGTATTTT.

CDR3 loop: CASSPGDYMNTEAFF. The CDR3 DNA sequence: TGTGCCAGCAGCCCGGGGGACTACATGAACACTGAAGCTTTCTTT. V is TRBV5-6 and J is TRBJ1-1; perhaps TRBD1 as D (5 bases). V lost 4 bases and J lost 0, with 13 bases in between. The CDR3 spans 15 residues. From germline, CDR1 is SGHDT and CDR2 YYEEEE.

The chain has TRBV9 and TRBJ1-2; D unresolved. The V gene's germline CDR1 is SGDLS and CDR2 YYNGEE. This CDR3 has 16 residues. Between the trimmed V and J ends, which lost 0 bases and 5 bases, there was a span of 17 bases. CDR3: CASSVDSDPHSYGYTF. CDR3 in DNA: TGTGCCAGCAGCGTAGATTCTGACCCCCATAGTTATGGCTACACCTTC. Drawing the rest from reference TRBV9 and TRBJ1-2, the complete variable domain is DSGVTQTPKHLITATGQRVTLRCSPRSGDLSVYWYQQSLDQGLQFLIQYYNGEERAKGNILERFSAQQFPDLHSELNLSSLELGDSALYFCASSVDSDPHSYGYTFGSGTRLTVV.

This chain links TRBV27 with TRBJ2-1; 7 positions match TRBD1. The CDR3 is 16 residues long. The V gene end was trimmed by 6 bases and the J gene end by 6 bases; junction bases not matched to a gene: 14. Germline CDR1 and CDR2: MNHEY and SMNVEV (reference sequence). CDR3 nucleotide sequence: TGTGCCAGCAGACATCAGCCCGAGACAGGGAGCAATGAGCAGTTCTTC. It translates to CASRHQPETGSNEQFF.

The chain employs TRBV4-1 and TRBJ2-5, with D possibly TRBD1 on 5 matching bases. The CDR3 is 14 residues long. V dropped 1 base and J dropped 5 bases, with 11 bases sitting between them. Germline values: CDR1 MGHRA, CDR2 YSYEKL. CDR3 sequence: CASSQVGAGETQYF. CDR3 DNA sequence: TGCGCCAGCAGCCAAGTAGGGGCTGGGGAGACCCAGTACTTC.

The chain combines TRBV28 with TRBJ2-1, with 9 bases lining up with TRBD1. CDR1 is MDHEN, CDR2 SYDVKM, per germline. Trimming took 5 bases from V and 7 from J; bases not matched to a gene: 9. This CDR3 has 15 residues. In nucleotides, the CDR3 is TGTGCCAGCAGTCGAATCCGGGACAGGGCGAATGAGCAGTTCTTC. Protein: CASSRIRDRANEQFF.

The chain couples TRBV28 to TRBJ2-5; 7 bases align to TRBD1. This CDR3 is 18 amino acids long. CDR1 and CDR2 (germline): MDHEN, SYDVKM. Trimming cost V 5 bases and J 7 bases; bases outside gene matches: 22. CDR3 in DNA: TGTGCCAGCAGTAACCAACATCCAGGGACAGCCCTCCCGGGGACCCAGTACTTC. The encoded protein is CASSNQHPGTALPGTQYF.

The genes are TRBV13 and TRBJ2-7, with TRBD1 identical over 7 bases. Germline V gives CDR1 PRHDT, CDR2 FYEKMQ (reference sequence). The CDR3 totals 13 residues. Trimming cost V 0 bases and J 6 bases; bases outside gene matches: 2. The CDR3 nucleotides read TGTGCCAGCAGCTTAGGTTCAGGGGGCGAGCAGTACTTC. Amino acids: CASSLGSGGEQYF.

In regard to this clone: The identical CDR3 is also encoded by other nucleotide sequences in the sample. The chain employs TRBV2 and TRBJ2-7; D is unresolved. Trimming shortened V by 8 bases and J by 0 bases, and 5 bases separated the two germline ends. Per germline, CDR1 SNHLY and CDR2 FYNNEI. This CDR3 contains 11 residues. As DNA, the CDR3 is TGTGCCAGCGGGTCCTCCTACGAGCAGTACTTC. The encoded protein is CASGSSYEQYF. The variable domain in full, completed from reference TRBV2 and TRBJ2-7, reads EPEVTQTPSHQVTQMGQEVILRCVPISNHLYFYWYRQILGQKVEFLVSFYNNEISEKSEIFDDQFSVERPDGSNFTLKIRSTKLEDSAMYFCASGSSYEQYFGPGTRLTVT.